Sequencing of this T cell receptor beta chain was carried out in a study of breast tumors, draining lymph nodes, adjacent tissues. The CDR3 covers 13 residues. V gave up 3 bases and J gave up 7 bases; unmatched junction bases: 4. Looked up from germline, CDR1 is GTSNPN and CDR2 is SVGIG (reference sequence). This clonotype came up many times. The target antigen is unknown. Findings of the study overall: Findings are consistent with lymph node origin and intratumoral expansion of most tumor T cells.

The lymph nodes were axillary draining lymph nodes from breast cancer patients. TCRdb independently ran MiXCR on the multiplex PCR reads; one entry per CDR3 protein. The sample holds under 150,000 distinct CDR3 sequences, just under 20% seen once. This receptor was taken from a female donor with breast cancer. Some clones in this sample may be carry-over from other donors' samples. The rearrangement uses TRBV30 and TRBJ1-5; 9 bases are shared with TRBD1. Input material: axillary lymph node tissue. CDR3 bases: TGTGCCTGGAGCGGACAGGGGAGACAGCCCCAGCATTTT. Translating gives CAWSGQGRQPQHF.